This T cell receptor beta chain comes out of a study of neurological immune-mediated disorders. Whole-study results and caveats: Across subjects, no CDR3 amino acid sequence appeared in expanded clones of more than one subject, a finding that suggested private repertoires in all groups. The repertoires of 18 of 34 multiple sclerosis patients fell into one related-CDR3 cluster (a possible signature) under phylogenetic grouping.

This clonotype appeared many times. What it binds is unknown. For the unsorted libraries, 2 million PBMCs stored at -80 C served as input. 5'RACE with 10-nucleotide random UMIs generated the cDNA. TCRdb independently ran MiXCR on the 5' RACE reads; one entry per CDR3 protein. The data contain under 75,000 distinct CDR3 sequences, approximately 3.1% of them singletons. Germline CDR1 and CDR2: SQVTM and ANQGSEA. The CDR3 is made up of 13 amino acids. V lost 7 bases to trimming and J lost 4 bases, with 15 bases between them. J is TRBJ2-3 and V is TRBV29-1, with D tentatively TRBD1 (6 bases). The specimen sequenced was PBMCs. The receptor was isolated from a woman aged 55-70 years with multiple sclerosis. The CDR3 protein is CSAETGRADTQYF. The CDR3 region has the DNA TGCAGCGCCGAAACAGGGCGCGCAGATACGCAGTATTTT.